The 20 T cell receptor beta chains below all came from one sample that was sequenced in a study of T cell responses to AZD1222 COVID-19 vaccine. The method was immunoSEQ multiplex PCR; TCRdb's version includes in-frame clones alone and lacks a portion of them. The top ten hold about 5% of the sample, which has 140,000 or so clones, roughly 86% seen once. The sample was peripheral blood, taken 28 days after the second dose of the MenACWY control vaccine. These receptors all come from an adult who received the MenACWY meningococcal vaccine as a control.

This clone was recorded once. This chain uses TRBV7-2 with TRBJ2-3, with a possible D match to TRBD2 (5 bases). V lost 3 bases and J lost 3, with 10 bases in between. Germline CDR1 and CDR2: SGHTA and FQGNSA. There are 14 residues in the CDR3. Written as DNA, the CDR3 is TGTGCCAGCAGCTTCGACCGCGGGACAGATACGCAGTATTTT. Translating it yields CASSFDRGTDTQYF. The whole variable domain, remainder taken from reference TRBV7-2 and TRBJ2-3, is GAGVSQSPSNKVTEKGKDVELRCDPISGHTALYWYRQSLGQGLEFLIYFQGNSAPDKSGLPSDRFSAERTGGSVSTLTIQRTQQEDSAVYLCASSFDRGTDTQYFGPGTRLTVL.

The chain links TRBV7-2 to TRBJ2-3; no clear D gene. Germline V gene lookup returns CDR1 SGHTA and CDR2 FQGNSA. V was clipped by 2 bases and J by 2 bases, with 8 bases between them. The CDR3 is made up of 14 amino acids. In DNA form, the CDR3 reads TGTGCCAGCAGCTTAAGGCGCAACACAGATACGCAGTATTTT. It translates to CASSLRRNTDTQYF. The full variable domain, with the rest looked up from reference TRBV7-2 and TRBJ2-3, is GAGVSQSPSNKVTEKGKDVELRCDPISGHTALYWYRQSLGQGLEFLIYFQGNSAPDKSGLPSDRFSAERTGGSVSTLTIQRTQQEDSAVYLCASSLRRNTDTQYFGPGTRLTVL.

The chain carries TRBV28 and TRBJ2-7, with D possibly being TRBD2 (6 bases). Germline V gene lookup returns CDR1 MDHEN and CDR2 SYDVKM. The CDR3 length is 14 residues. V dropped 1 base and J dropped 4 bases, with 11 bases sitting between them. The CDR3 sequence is CASSLSGSGYEQYF. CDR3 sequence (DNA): TGTGCCAGCAGTTTATCGGGGAGCGGGTACGAGCAGTACTTC.

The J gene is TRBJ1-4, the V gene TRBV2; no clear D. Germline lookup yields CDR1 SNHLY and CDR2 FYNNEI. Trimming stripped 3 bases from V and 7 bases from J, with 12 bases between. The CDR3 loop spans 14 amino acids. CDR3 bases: TGTGCCAGCAGTGAGTCCCCTCGGGGTGAAAAACTGTTTTTT. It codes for CASSESPRGEKLFF.

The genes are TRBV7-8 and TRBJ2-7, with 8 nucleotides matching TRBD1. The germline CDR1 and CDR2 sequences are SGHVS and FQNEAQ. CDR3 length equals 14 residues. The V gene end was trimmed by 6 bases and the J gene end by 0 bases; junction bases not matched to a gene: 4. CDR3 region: CASSSTGGSYEQYF. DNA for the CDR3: TGTGCCAGCAGTTCTACAGGGGGCTCCTACGAGCAGTACTTC. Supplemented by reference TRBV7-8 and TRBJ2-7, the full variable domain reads GAGVSQSPRYKVAKRGQDVALRCDPISGHVSLFWYQQALGQGPEFLTYFQNEAQLDKSGLPSDRFFAERPEGSVSTLKIQRTQQEDSAVYLCASSSTGGSYEQYFGPGTRLTVT.

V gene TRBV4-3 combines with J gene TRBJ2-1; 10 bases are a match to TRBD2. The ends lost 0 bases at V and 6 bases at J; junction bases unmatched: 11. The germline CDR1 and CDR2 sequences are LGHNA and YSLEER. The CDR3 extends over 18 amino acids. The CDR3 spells CASSQDPYRTSGGNEQFF. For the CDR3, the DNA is TGCGCCAGCAGCCAAGACCCATACCGGACTAGCGGCGGCAATGAGCAGTTCTTC.

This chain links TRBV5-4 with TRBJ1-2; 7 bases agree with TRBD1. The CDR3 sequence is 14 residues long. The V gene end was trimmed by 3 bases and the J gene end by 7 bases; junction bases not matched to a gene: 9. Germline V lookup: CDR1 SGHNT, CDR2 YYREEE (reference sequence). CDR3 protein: CASSSLGDSFGYTF. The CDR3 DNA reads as TGTGCCAGCAGCTCCCTCGGGGACAGTTTTGGCTACACCTTC.

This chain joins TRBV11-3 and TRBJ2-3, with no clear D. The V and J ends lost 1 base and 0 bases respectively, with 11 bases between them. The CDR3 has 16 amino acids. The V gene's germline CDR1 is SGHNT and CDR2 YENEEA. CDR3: CASSLAQSTSTDTQYF. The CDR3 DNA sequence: TGTGCCAGCAGCTTAGCGCAGTCCACTAGCACAGATACGCAGTATTTT.

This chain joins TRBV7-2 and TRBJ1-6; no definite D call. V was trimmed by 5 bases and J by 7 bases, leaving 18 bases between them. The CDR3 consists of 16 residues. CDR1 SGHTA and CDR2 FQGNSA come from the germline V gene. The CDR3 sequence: CASSPQARQSNSPLHF. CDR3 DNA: TGTGCCAGCAGCCCGCAAGCCCGGCAGTCAAATTCACCCCTCCACTTT.

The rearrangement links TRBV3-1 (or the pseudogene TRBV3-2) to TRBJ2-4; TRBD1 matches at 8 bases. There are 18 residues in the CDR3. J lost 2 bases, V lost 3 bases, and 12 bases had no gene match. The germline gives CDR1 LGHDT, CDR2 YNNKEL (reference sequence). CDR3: CASSQLQDRGSTKNIQYF. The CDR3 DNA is TGTGCCAGCAGCCAGCTACAAGACAGGGGATCGACCAAAAACATTCAGTACTTC.

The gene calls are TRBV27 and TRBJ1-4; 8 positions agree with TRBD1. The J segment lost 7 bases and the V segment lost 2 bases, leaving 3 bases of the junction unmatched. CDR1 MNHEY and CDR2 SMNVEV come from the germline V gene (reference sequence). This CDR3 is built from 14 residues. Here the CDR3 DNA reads TGTGCCAGCAGTTTACAGGGGGCGAGTGAAAAACTGTTTTTT. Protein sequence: CASSLQGASEKLFF. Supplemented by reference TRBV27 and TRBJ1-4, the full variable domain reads EAQVTQNPRYLITVTGKKLTVTCSQNMNHEYMSWYRQDPGLGLRQIYYSMNVEVTDKGDVPEGYKVSRKEKRNFPLILESPSPNQTSLYFCASSLQGASEKLFFGSGTQLSVL.

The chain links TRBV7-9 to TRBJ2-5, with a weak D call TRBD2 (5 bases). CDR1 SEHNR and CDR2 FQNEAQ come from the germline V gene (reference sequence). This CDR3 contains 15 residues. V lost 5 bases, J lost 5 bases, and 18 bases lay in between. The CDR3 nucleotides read TGTGCCAGCAGCCTAGACGGCGGGCCGGGGGAGACCCAGTACTTC. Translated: CASSLDGGPGETQYF.

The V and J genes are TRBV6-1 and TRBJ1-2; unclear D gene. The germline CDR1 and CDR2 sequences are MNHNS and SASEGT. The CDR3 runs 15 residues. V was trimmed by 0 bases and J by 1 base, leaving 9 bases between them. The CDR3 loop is CASSEAATLNYGYTF. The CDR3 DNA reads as TGTGCCAGCAGTGAAGCGGCAACCCTTAACTATGGCTACACCTTC.

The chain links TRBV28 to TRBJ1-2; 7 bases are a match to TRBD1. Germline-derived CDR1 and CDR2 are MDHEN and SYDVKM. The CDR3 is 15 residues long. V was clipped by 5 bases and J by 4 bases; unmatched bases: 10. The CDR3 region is CASSVHRGGVYGYTF. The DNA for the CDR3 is TGTGCCAGCAGTGTACACAGGGGAGGGGTCTATGGCTACACCTTC.

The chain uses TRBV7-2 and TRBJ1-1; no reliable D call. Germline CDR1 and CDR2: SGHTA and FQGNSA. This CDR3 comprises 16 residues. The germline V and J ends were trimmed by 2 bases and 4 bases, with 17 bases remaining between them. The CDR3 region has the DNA TGTGCCAGCAGCTTAAGACCCACCCACCTGGGCACTGAAGCTTTCTTT. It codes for CASSLRPTHLGTEAFF.

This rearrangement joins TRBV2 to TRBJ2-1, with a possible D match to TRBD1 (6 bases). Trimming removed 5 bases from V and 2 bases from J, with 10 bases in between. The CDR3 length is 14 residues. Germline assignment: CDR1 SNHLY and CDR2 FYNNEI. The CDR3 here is CASSLRGPYNEQFF. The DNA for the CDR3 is TGTGCCAGCAGTCTCAGGGGCCCCTACAATGAGCAGTTCTTC.

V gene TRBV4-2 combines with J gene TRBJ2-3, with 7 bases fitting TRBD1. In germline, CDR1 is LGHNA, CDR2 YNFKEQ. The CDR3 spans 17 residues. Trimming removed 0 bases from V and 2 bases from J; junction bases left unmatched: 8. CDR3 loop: CASSQDAGGTYTDTQYF. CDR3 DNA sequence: TGTGCCAGCAGCCAAGACGCAGGGGGAACCTACACAGATACGCAGTATTTT.

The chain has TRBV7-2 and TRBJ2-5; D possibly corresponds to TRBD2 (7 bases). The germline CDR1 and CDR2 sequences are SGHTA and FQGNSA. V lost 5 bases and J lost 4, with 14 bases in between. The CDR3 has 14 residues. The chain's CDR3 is CASSSGTMRETQYF. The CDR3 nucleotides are TGTGCCAGCAGCAGCGGGACAATGCGAGAGACCCAGTACTTC.

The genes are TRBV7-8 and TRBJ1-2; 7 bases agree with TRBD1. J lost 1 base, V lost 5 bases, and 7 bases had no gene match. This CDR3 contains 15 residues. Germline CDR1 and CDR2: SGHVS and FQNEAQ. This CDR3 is CASSEGQTVNYGYTF. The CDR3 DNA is TGTGCCAGCAGCGAGGGACAGACGGTTAACTATGGCTACACCTTC.

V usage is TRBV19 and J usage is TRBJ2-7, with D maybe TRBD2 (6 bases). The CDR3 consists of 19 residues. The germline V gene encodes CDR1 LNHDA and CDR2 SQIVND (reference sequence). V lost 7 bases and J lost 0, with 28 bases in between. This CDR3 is CASTPAFGGSGVYSYEQYF. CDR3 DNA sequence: TGTGCCAGTACTCCGGCGTTCGGAGGGTCCGGGGTATACTCCTACGAGCAGTACTTC.